This entry lists 17 T cell receptor beta chains sequenced from one sample in a study of CD4+ T cells in melanoma. Libraries were prepared by immunoSEQ multiplex PCR; TCRdb keeps only in-frame clonotypes and omits some of them. The sample carries fewer than 150,000 clones, roughly 91% recorded once. The receptors stem from a human donor with melanoma.

The chain's CDR3 is CASSIPGQGGGSNQPQHF. CDR3 coding DNA: TGTGCCAGTAGTATTCCGGGACAGGGGGGCGGTAGCAATCAGCCCCAGCATTTT. This sequence joins TRBV19 and TRBJ1-5, with 11 bases lining up with TRBD1. Losses at the gene ends were 3 bases for V and 0 bases for J; bases not matched to a gene: 7. The CDR3 consists of 18 residues. Germline V gene lookup returns CDR1 LNHDA and CDR2 SQIVND (reference sequence).

V gene TRBV2 combines with J gene TRBJ1-3; 9 positions agree with TRBD1. Per the germline V gene, CDR1 is SNHLY and CDR2 is FYNNEI. CDR3 length: 14 amino acids. J gave up 2 bases and V 7 bases, and 3 bases lay outside the gene matches. The DNA of the CDR3 is TGTGCCAGCATAAGGGACAGGGCTGGAAACACCATATATTTT. Translation gives CASIRDRAGNTIYF.

The chain is built from TRBV2 and TRBJ2-3, with D unclear. Trimming took off 4 bases at V and 9 bases at J, with 14 bases between the two ends. Germline CDR1 and CDR2: SNHLY and FYNNEI. The CDR3 covers 13 residues. The CDR3 sequence is CASSAGGPGTQYF. CDR3 DNA sequence: TGTGCCAGCAGTGCTGGCGGCCCTGGGACGCAGTATTTT.

This clone occurred once. This chain uses TRBV20-1 with TRBJ2-3, with D unresolved. V was trimmed by 7 bases and J by 2 bases, leaving 7 bases between them. Germline V gene sequence: CDR1 DFQATT, CDR2 SNEGSKA (reference sequence). The CDR3 has 11 residues. CDR3 coding DNA: TGCAGTGTAGGTTACACAGATACGCAGTATTTT. Translated: CSVGYTDTQYF.

This rearrangement joins TRBV9 to TRBJ2-1; 9 nucleotides agree with TRBD1. CDR3 length: 14 residues. The V segment lost 3 bases and the J segment 4 bases; nucleotides outside the gene matches: 2. Germline CDR1 reads SGDLS; CDR2 reads YYNGEE. The CDR3: CASSETGGYNEQFF. CDR3 in DNA: TGTGCCAGCAGCGAGACAGGGGGTTACAATGAGCAGTTCTTC. The variable domain in full, completed from reference TRBV9 and TRBJ2-1, reads DSGVTQTPKHLITATGQRVTLRCSPRSGDLSVYWYQQSLDQGLQFLIQYYNGEERAKGNILERFSAQQFPDLHSELNLSSLELGDSALYFCASSETGGYNEQFFGPGTRLTVL.

The genes are TRBV7-3 and TRBJ1-6; 8 nucleotides agree with TRBD1. The CDR3 spans 16 residues. V gave up 5 bases and J gave up 0 bases; unmatched junction bases: 3. Per the germline V gene, CDR1 is SGHTA and CDR2 is FQGTGA. The DNA for the CDR3 is TGTGCCAGCAGCCGGACAGGGAGCTCCTATAATTCACCCCTCCACTTT. Translating it yields CASSRTGSSYNSPLHF.

This rearrangement joins TRBV19 to TRBJ1-2; D not resolved. With 5 bases removed from V and 0 bases from J, the gap between germline ends came to 10 bases. The germline CDR1 and CDR2 sequences are LNHDA and SQIVND (reference sequence). This CDR3 spans 14 amino acids. CDR3 residues: CASSGRVTNYGYTF. The CDR3 DNA is TGTGCCAGTAGTGGCCGAGTAACTAACTATGGCTACACCTTC.

This chain links TRBV30 with TRBJ2-1, with a weak D call TRBD2 (5 bases). This CDR3 is 15 amino acids long. From germline, CDR1 is GTSNPN and CDR2 SVGIG (reference sequence). V was pared by 5 bases and J by 0 bases, with 14 bases between. The CDR3 DNA reads TGTGCCTGGGGCCGGGGATTGAGCTCCTACAATGAGCAGTTCTTC. It codes for CAWGRGLSSYNEQFF.

This chain connects TRBV7-8 to TRBJ2-5; 8 bases are a match to TRBD1. The V gene end was trimmed by 2 bases and the J gene end by 0 bases; junction bases not matched to a gene: 5. CDR3 size: 16 residues. Germline CDR1 and CDR2: SGHVS and FQNEAQ. The CDR3 sequence: CASSLLTGVYQETQYF. CDR3 DNA: TGTGCCAGCAGCTTATTGACAGGGGTTTACCAAGAGACCCAGTACTTC. Filled out from reference TRBV7-8 and TRBJ2-5, the complete variable domain reads GAGVSQSPRYKVAKRGQDVALRCDPISGHVSLFWYQQALGQGPEFLTYFQNEAQLDKSGLPSDRFFAERPEGSVSTLKIQRTQQEDSAVYLCASSLLTGVYQETQYFGPGTRLLVL.

The CDR3 loop reads CASSLIPGTASYEQYF. For the CDR3, the DNA is TGCGCCAGCAGCCTCATCCCCGGGACAGCTTCCTACGAGCAGTACTTC. V usage is TRBV5-1 and J usage is TRBJ2-7; 7 nucleotides match TRBD1. Trimming at V came to 4 bases and at J to 1 base, leaving 11 bases not matched to a gene. The CDR3 loop spans 16 amino acids. The germline V gene encodes CDR1 SGHRS and CDR2 YFSETQ. Full variable domain (remainder filled in from reference TRBV5-1 and TRBJ2-7): KAGVTQTPRYLIKTRGQQVTLSCSPISGHRSVSWYQQTPGQGLQFLFEYFSETQRNKGNFPGRFSGRQFSNSRSEMNVSTLELGDSALYLCASSLIPGTASYEQYFGPGTRLTVT.

The rearrangement uses TRBV18 and TRBJ2-1; TRBD1 might be the D (6 bases). Germline V gene sequence: CDR1 KGHSH, CDR2 LQKENI. V lost 6 bases, J lost 0 bases, and 12 bases lay in between. This CDR3 comprises 15 residues. DNA for the CDR3: TGTGCCAGCTCCTCGGGACACCCCTCCTACAATGAGCAGTTCTTC. The encoded protein is CASSSGHPSYNEQFF.

The rearrangement links TRBV7-9 to TRBJ2-2; 13 bases agree with TRBD2. The germline V gene has CDR1 SEHNR and CDR2 FQNEAQ (reference sequence). This CDR3 has 16 residues. V lost 5 bases to trimming and J lost 5 bases; unmatched junction nucleotides: 5. CDR3 sequence: CASSAPGLAGTGELFF. CDR3 nucleotides: TGTGCCAGCAGCGCACCGGGACTAGCGGGGACCGGGGAGCTGTTTTTT.

The V call is TRBV5-1, the J call TRBJ1-2, with TRBD1 matching 10 bases. Germline CDR1 reads SGHRS; CDR2 reads YFSETQ. The CDR3 extends over 14 amino acids. Trimming removed 8 bases from V and 4 bases from J; junction bases left unmatched: 8. The CDR3 loop reads CASKTGGSPYGYTF. For the CDR3, the DNA is TGCGCCAGTAAGACAGGGGGCTCACCCTATGGCTACACCTTC.

CDR3 nucleotides: TGTGCCAGCTCACCAACAGGGACAGCAGCTGAAGCTTTCTTT. Its protein product is CASSPTGTAAEAFF. The chain carries TRBV18 and TRBJ1-1, with 7 bases fitting TRBD1. The germline V gene has CDR1 KGHSH and CDR2 LQKENI. This CDR3 has 14 amino acids. Trimming cost V 2 bases and J 6 bases; bases outside gene matches: 6.

V and J are TRBV5-4 and TRBJ1-1; no clear D gene. Germline lookup yields CDR1 SGHNT and CDR2 YYREEE (reference sequence). The CDR3 covers 14 residues. The V end was cut by 2 bases, the J end by 0 bases, with 8 bases between. This chain's CDR3 is CASSFPSLNTEAFF. DNA for the CDR3: TGTGCCAGCAGCTTCCCCAGCCTGAACACTGAAGCTTTCTTT. Drawing the rest from reference TRBV5-4 and TRBJ1-1, the complete variable domain is ETGVTQSPTHLIKTRGQQVTLRCSSQSGHNTVSWYQQALGQGPQFIFQYYREEENGRGNFPPRFSGLQFPNYSSELNVNALELDDSALYLCASSFPSLNTEAFFGQGTRLTVV.

The J gene is TRBJ2-5, the V gene TRBV5-4; perhaps TRBD2 as D (5 bases). Germline V CDR1 and CDR2: SGHNT, YYREEE (reference sequence). The V and J ends lost 1 base and 1 base respectively, with 8 bases between them. This CDR3 comprises 14 residues. CDR3 sequence (DNA): TGTGCCAGCAGCTTGCCCAGCGGCCAAGAGACCCAGTACTTC. Translated: CASSLPSGQETQYF.

This chain connects TRBV2 to TRBJ1-5; D remains ambiguous. V was pared by 3 bases and J by 1 base, with 10 bases between. CDR3 length equals 15 residues. Germline V CDR1 and CDR2: SNHLY, FYNNEI. Here the CDR3 reads CASSELGKSNQPQHF. The DNA of the CDR3 is TGTGCCAGCAGTGAGCTGGGTAAAAGCAATCAGCCCCAGCATTTT.